This T cell receptor (beta chain) was captured by sequencing in a study of memory CD4+ T cells and cytomegalovirus serostatus. Findings and limits, study-wide: About two fifths of the roughly 150 known CMV-associated TCRbeta sequences appeared in CD4+ memory. Median bootstrapped AUC for CMV status was just under 0.97 originally, about 0.9 US-trained.

The sort gate was single viable CD3+CD4+CD8-CD45RO+ cells for memory CD4+ T cells. Serum IgG to CMV pp150, pp28, p38 and p52 defined serostatus. Total CD4+ T cells were enriched by CD4 positive selection. Clones were read by immunoSEQ multiplex PCR, and TCRdb kept only the in-frame ones, dropping some. The sample shows around 26,000 clones, around 72% of them seen only once. Details on this clone: Its antigen is as yet unknown.

Trimming took 6 bases from V and 0 from J, leaving 6 bases between them. This CDR3 is built from 13 residues. Germline V gene sequence: CDR1 LNHDA, CDR2 SQIVND (reference sequence). The sequence was collected from an adult in good health and CMV-seronegative. Sequences were obtained from memory CD4+ T cells from blood. The chain uses TRBV19 and TRBJ1-5; D gene ambiguous. CDR3 sequence reads: CASREVSNQPQHF. Written as DNA, the CDR3 is TGTGCCAGTAGGGAAGTTAGCAATCAGCCCCAGCATTTT.